This is a list of T cell receptor beta chains from one sample in a study of CD8 T cells in ankylosing spondylitis. TCRdb analysed the 5' RACE reads with MiXCR anew, one entry per CDR3 protein. The repertoire holds some 330,000 distinct CDR3 sequences, 6.5% to 10% seen once, with roughly 15% in the top ten. Material for sequencing was blood, either unsorted or a sorted T cell fraction (not recorded which). The receptors originated from a male donor with ankylosing spondylitis. The CDR3 runs from the conserved cysteine through the conserved F or W. A D gene is named only where the DNA matches it firmly. For some rows the clone size is stated as once, few or many, or as a class when expanded; others skip it.

D gene,J gene,V gene,clone size,CDR3 DNA,CDR3 protein
-,TRBJ2-3,TRBV10-3,few,TGTGCCATCAGCCCCCTTAGCACAGATACGCAGTATTTT,CAISPLSTDTQYF
-,TRBJ2-3,TRBV10-1,-,TGCGCCAGCAGTGAGTTTGGAGGCACAGATACGCAGTATTTT,CASSEFGGTDTQYF
-,TRBJ1-1,TRBV6-5,-,TGTGCCAGCAGTTACATCCCAGTAGGAACTGAAGCTTTCTTT,CASSYIPVGTEAFF
-,TRBJ1-5,TRBV27,-,TGTGCCAGCAGCCCCGACGGTCGCCAGCCCCAGCATTTT,CASSPDGRQPQHF
-,TRBJ2-1,TRBV7-6,many,TGTGCCAGCAGTTCCGGGCCTAGCACGTTCTTC,CASSSGPSTFF
TRBD2,TRBJ2-3,TRBV12-3/TRBV12-4,-,TGTGCCAGCAGTTACGGGACTAGCGGGGTCACAGATACGCAGTATTTT,CASSYGTSGVTDTQYF
-,TRBJ2-1,TRBV11-3,few,TGTGCCAGCAGCTCGGGTGCGGTCTACAATGAGCAGTTCTTC,CASSSGAVYNEQFF
TRBD2,TRBJ2-7,TRBV19,many,TGTGCCAGTAGGGAGCGGGATGGAGACGAGCAGTACTTC,CASRERDGDEQYF
-,TRBJ2-5,TRBV12-3/TRBV12-4,-,TGTGCCAGCAGCCCTACCGGGACGCGCTACCAAGAGACCCAGTACTTC,CASSPTGTRYQETQYF
-,TRBJ2-1,TRBV12-3/TRBV12-4,few,TGTGCCAGCAGGCGGACAAGCTCCTACAATGAGCAGTTCTTC,CASRRTSSYNEQFF
-,TRBJ2-5,TRBV7-2,-,TGTGCCAGCAGCTTAGATGGCGGGATGGCAGAGACCCAGTACTTC,CASSLDGGMAETQYF
TRBD1,TRBJ1-1,TRBV7-2,few,TGTGCCAGCAGCGCAACAGGGGGGACGAACACTGAAGCTTTCTTT,CASSATGGTNTEAFF
-,TRBJ2-5,TRBV29-1,few,TGCAGCGTTTATTTAGGCCTCCAAGAGACCCAGTACTTC,CSVYLGLQETQYF
TRBD2,TRBJ2-5,TRBV5-1,few,TGCGCCAGCAGTGTCCCTACAACCGGGACTAGCGGGACGCGGGGAGAGACCCAGTACTTC,CASSVPTTGTSGTRGETQYF
TRBD1,TRBJ1-1,TRBV2,many,TGTGCCAGCAAAGGCAGGGGGCACACTGAAGCTTTCTTT,CASKGRGHTEAFF
-,TRBJ2-7,TRBV24-1,-,TGTGCCACCAGTGATCCAGGGGTTGGAGGGCAGTACTTC,CATSDPGVGGQYF
TRBD2,TRBJ2-1,TRBV5-1,many,TGCGCCAGCAGACAAAGCGGGAGGGTATACAATGAGCAGTTCTTC,CASRQSGRVYNEQFF
-,TRBJ2-2,TRBV10-3,-,TGTGCCATCAGTATGAGAAGAGAGGGCCCCGGGGAGCTGTTTTTT,CAISMRREGPGELFF
TRBD2,TRBJ2-7,TRBV15,-,TGTGCCACCCGCTATTCACTAGCGGGAGACGAGCAGTACTTC,CATRYSLAGDEQYF
-,TRBJ2-1,TRBV6-2/TRBV6-3,few,TGTGCCAGCAGTTATCGGGGGTACAATGAGCAGTTCTTC,CASSYRGYNEQFF
TRBD1,TRBJ2-5,TRBV15,many,TGTGCCACCAGCAGGGACAGGGCAGAGACCCAGTACTTC,CATSRDRAETQYF
-,TRBJ2-7,TRBV7-3,few,TGTGCCACCGCCGGGGGCGGGTTCTCCTACGAGCAGTACTTC,CATAGGGFSYEQYF
-,TRBJ2-4,TRBV3-1,-,TGTGCCAGCAGCCAAGACTCAGGGGCGCCAGCCAAAAACATTCAGTACTTC,CASSQDSGAPAKNIQYF
TRBD2,TRBJ2-1,TRBV5-1,few,TGCGCCAGCAGCCACCTCGGGACTAGCGGGAGGGGAGAGCAGTTCTTC,CASSHLGTSGRGEQFF
-,TRBJ2-1,TRBV5-1,many,TGCGCCAGCAGCTTGGATCAACAGAGCTCCTACAATGAGCAGTTCTTC,CASSLDQQSSYNEQFF
-,TRBJ1-5,TRBV20-1,-,TGCAGTGCTACCGGACAGCCTTATAGCAATCAGCCCCAGCATTTT,CSATGQPYSNQPQHF
TRBD2,TRBJ2-7,TRBV28,few,TGTGCCAGCATCGTGACTAGCGGCACCTACGAGCAGTACTTC,CASIVTSGTYEQYF
-,TRBJ1-5,TRBV2,few,TGTGCCAGCAGGAGCGAAGGGAGCAATCAGCCCCAGCATTTT,CASRSEGSNQPQHF
TRBD1,TRBJ1-3,TRBV4-1,few,TGCGCCAGCAGCCAACGGATCGGACAGGGGAACATCCTCTCAGGAAACACCATATATTTT,CASSQRIGQGNILSGNTIYF
TRBD1,TRBJ1-1,TRBV3-1,many,TGTGCCAGCAGCCCCTCGACAGGGAGCGCTGAAGCTTTCTTT,CASSPSTGSAEAFF
-,TRBJ2-2,TRBV4-1,few,TGCGCCAGCAGCCAAACAGCCACCGGGGAGCTGTTTTTT,CASSQTATGELFF
-,TRBJ2-1,TRBV7-9,-,TGTGCCAGCAGCTTATGGGACTCCAACTACAATGAGCAGTTCTTC,CASSLWDSNYNEQFF
TRBD1,TRBJ1-2,TRBV25-1,few,TGTGCCAGCAGTGAAAACACCGGGACAGGGGATGGCTACACCTTC,CASSENTGTGDGYTF
-,TRBJ2-1,TRBV5-6,few,TGTGCCAGCAGCCTTTGGCCGGGGTGGTCCTACAATGAGCAGTTCTTC,CASSLWPGWSYNEQFF
-,TRBJ1-5,TRBV2,-,TGTGCCAGCAGTGAGCTTTCCCCCACGAGCAATCAGCCCCAGCATTTT,CASSELSPTSNQPQHF
-,TRBJ1-1,TRBV12-3/TRBV12-4,-,TGTGCCAGCAGACAGGACCGTGAAGCTTTCTTT,CASRQDREAFF
TRBD1,TRBJ2-7,TRBV28,-,TGTGCCAGCAACACTGGACAGGGGGACGCCTACGAGCAGTACTTC,CASNTGQGDAYEQYF
-,TRBJ2-5,TRBV7-9,many,TGTGCCAGCAGCTTCGGAGGGGGCTGGGAGACCCAGTACTTC,CASSFGGGWETQYF
TRBD1,TRBJ2-7,TRBV9,-,TGTGCCAGCAGCGCCTATGGGACAGGGAGCTCCTACGAGCAGTACTTC,CASSAYGTGSSYEQYF
-,TRBJ2-2,TRBV7-9,-,TGTGCCATCCAGCCGTACACCGGGGAGCTGTTTTTT,CAIQPYTGELFF
-,TRBJ2-4,TRBV11-3,-,TGTGCCAGCAGCTTAGAGGCAGGGGCTGGAAACATTCAGTACTTC,CASSLEAGAGNIQYF
-,TRBJ1-1,TRBV7-8,-,TGTGCCAGCAGCTTAGCAAACAGGGCCACTGAAGCTTTCTTT,CASSLANRATEAFF
-,TRBJ2-1,TRBV14,-,TGTGCCAGCAGCCCATGGGACATGACCATAGGTCCCTACAATGAGCAGTTCTTC,CASSPWDMTIGPYNEQFF
-,TRBJ2-1,TRBV4-2,many,TGTGCCAGCAGCCAAGTGAATGAGCAGTTCTTC,CASSQVNEQFF
TRBD2,TRBJ2-1,TRBV11-2,many,TGTGCCAGCAGCTTGTCAGCGGGATACTCCTACAATGAGCAGTTCTTC,CASSLSAGYSYNEQFF
-,TRBJ2-7,TRBV7-2,few,TGTGCCAGCAGCCAAGGACCGGGCGAGCAGTACTTC,CASSQGPGEQYF
-,TRBJ2-7,TRBV27,few,TGTGCCAGCAGCCCCAGAGGGGTGGGGTACGAGCAGTACTTC,CASSPRGVGYEQYF
-,TRBJ2-3,TRBV20-1,-,TGCAGTGCTAGAGGGGAAGGCCACACAGATACGCAGTATTTT,CSARGEGHTDTQYF
TRBD2,TRBJ2-1,TRBV27,few,TGTGCCAGCAGTTTATTGACTAGCCCCGGCAATGAGCAGTTCTTC,CASSLLTSPGNEQFF
-,TRBJ2-7,TRBV20-1,-,TGCAGTGCTTCTATTTTTACGGCTTCCTACGAGCAGTACTTC,CSASIFTASYEQYF
TRBD2,TRBJ2-1,TRBV5-1,few,TGCGCCAGCAGCTCTAAGCGGGAGGTCCCTTTCAATGAGCAGTTCTTC,CASSSKREVPFNEQFF
-,TRBJ2-1,TRBV29-1,-,TGCAGCGTTACGGGAGCGGGTTTGGGCCACAATGAGCAGTTCTTC,CSVTGAGLGHNEQFF
-,TRBJ2-5,TRBV20-1,few,TGCAGCCTCGGACTAACCGAAGAGACCCAGTACTTC,CSLGLTEETQYF